This T cell receptor beta chain was captured by sequencing in a study of blood T cells in healthy people across ages. Study findings and constraints: One million T cells yielded diversity estimates that were considered underestimates.

This clonotype has a handful of counts. Its antigen is unknown. Primed by a sample-barcoded 5' primer and a J-beta primer mix, a second PCR proceeded for roughly 7 to 11 cycles. TCRdb re-derived calls from the 5' RACE reads in MiXCR, one entry per CDR3 protein. The table includes more than 1,400,000 distinct CDR3 sequences, approximately 38% detected once. Looked up from germline, CDR1 is SGHDT and CDR2 is YYEEEE. The CDR3 covers 12 residues. Trimming removed 4 bases at V and 8 bases at J, with 10 bases between. The V and J genes are TRBV5-6 and TRBJ2-1; D is unclear. The sequence came from a woman aged 18-35 years in good health. The specimen sequenced was blood. The CDR3 coding sequence is TGTGCCAGCAGCGAGCGTGTCGATGAGCAGTTCTTC. Translation gives CASSERVDEQFF.